The present entry profiles one T cell receptor (beta chain) with its context. Antigen: not known. Trimming cost V 6 bases and J 4 bases; bases outside gene matches: 4. CDR3 length equals 13 residues. Per the germline V gene, CDR1 is SGHRS and CDR2 is YFSETQ. The sample comes from a study of cytomegalovirus exposure and HLA in healthy donors. Notes on the study in general: Most of the TCR beta V segments (in an earlier analysis) were productive either about 87% or about 30% of the time. At a 0.05 false discovery rate, a later analysis found around 15,000 TCR beta sequences to be associated with HLA alleles.

PCR used 60 Vbeta primers and 13 Jbeta primers. Here immunoSEQ multiplex PCR was the method, and the copy in TCRdb shows in-frame clones only, minus some. The sample table sets out some 120,000 clones. What was sequenced was PBMCs. This sequence joins TRBV5-1 and TRBJ2-7; the match to TRBD1 covers 10 bases. This sequence was found in a man aged 18 to 29 in good health and CMV-seronegative. Here the CDR3 DNA reads TGCGCCAGCAACAAGGACAGGGGGTACGAGCAGTACTTC. Protein product: CASNKDRGYEQYF.